A selection of T cell receptor beta chains follows, all from one sample in a study of glioma-infiltrating T cells. TCRdb processed the multiplex PCR reads anew with MiXCR; each CDR3 protein has one entry. Among approximately 110,000 distinct CDR3 sequences listed, less than 30% were seen once. Sequencing was carried out using glioma tissue, nonneoplastic brain tissue, or PBMCs (not recorded which). These TCRs come from a human donor with low-grade glioma or glioblastoma, undergoing nonglioma brain surgery, or in good health (not recorded which). Both conserved end residues are part of each CDR3. Clone size appears in some rows only: once, few, many, or a class for an expanded clone.

length	size	J	V	CDR3
17	many	TRBJ2-5	TRBV24-1	CATSDFGKGAVEETQYF
14	many	TRBJ2-1	TRBV20-1	CSARDLAEGSEQFF
15	many	TRBJ2-5	TRBV24-1	CATSDFSGNGETQYF
12	many	TRBJ2-1	TRBV7-2	CASSLTRLEQFF
15	many	TRBJ1-1	TRBV5-1	CASSLGDLTNTEAFF
12	many	TRBJ2-3	TRBV4-2	CASSQGRDTQYF
13	-	TRBJ1-2	TRBV27	CASRPTVNYGYTF
15	many	TRBJ2-7	TRBV20-1	CSARDSGTVTYEQYF
13	many	TRBJ2-4	TRBV6-1	CASTSLAKNIQYF
13	many	TRBJ1-5	TRBV28	CASRGQYNQPQHF
13	many	TRBJ1-5	TRBV27	CASSLLGGQPQHF
13	many	TRBJ1-1	TRBV18	CASSPGMNTEAFF
15	-	TRBJ2-1	TRBV6-6	CASSPGGTSSYEQFF
15	few	TRBJ2-5	TRBV11-2	CASSLDGGGSEAQYF
12	many	TRBJ1-1	TRBV7-2	CASSPISTEAFF
15	many	TRBJ1-1	TRBV20-1	CSARDWGGGLTEAFF
14	many	TRBJ2-5	TRBV6-2/TRBV6-3	CASSYSQREETQYF
13	many	TRBJ1-2	TRBV29-1	CSVEEAGSGGYTF
16	-	TRBJ1-5	TRBV19	CASSSTGSGSNQPQHF
12	many	TRBJ2-1	TRBV12-3/TRBV12-4	CASSFGYNEQFF
14	-	TRBJ2-3	TRBV2	CASSDQLRLGTQYF
15	many	TRBJ2-1	TRBV2	CASSISGGAYNEQFF
15	few	TRBJ2-5	TRBV9	CASSVGWTVQETQYF
12	-	TRBJ1-1	TRBV30	CACLGPDTEAFF
16	many	TRBJ2-3	TRBV24-1	CATSDLTSGSTDTQYF
15	many	TRBJ2-3	TRBV12-3/TRBV12-4	CASIRTSGVADTQYF
16	many	TRBJ1-1	TRBV5-4	CASSSLGPSWNTEAFF
18	many	TRBJ1-6	TRBV5-1	CASSRPPKAGKNNSPLHF
12	many	TRBJ1-1	TRBV15	CATSRGFAEAFF
15	few	TRBJ2-5	TRBV19	CASSISTGFGETQYF
15	few	TRBJ1-3	TRBV12-3/TRBV12-4	CASSFSQDFGNTIYF
13	few	TRBJ2-5	TRBV7-3	CASARSPGETQYF
14	-	TRBJ1-2	TRBV12-3/TRBV12-4	CASSFGEQGYGYTF
11	many	TRBJ2-5	TRBV6-1	CASRTWETQYF
15	many	TRBJ2-7	TRBV6-2/TRBV6-3	CASSPLQITRHEQYF
12	many	TRBJ1-5	TRBV6-2/TRBV6-3	CASETAGQPQHF
16	-	TRBJ2-5	TRBV5-4	CASGAGVRAREETQYF
20	few	TRBJ2-2	TRBV3-1	CASSQERLAGGLSNNGELFF
14	many	TRBJ2-3	TRBV7-2	CASRATGSTDTQYF
14	many	TRBJ1-3	TRBV5-4	CASSATVSGNTIYF
16	many	TRBJ1-5	TRBV2	CASSDPGANSNQPQHF
15	-	TRBJ2-1	TRBV29-1	CSIIIDRYSYNEQLF
15	many	TRBJ2-7	TRBV5-1	CASSSGGVNLYEQYF
16	many	TRBJ2-1	TRBV7-3	CASSPRSAGAYNEQFF
13	-	TRBJ2-3	TRBV11-2	CASSLVRENTQYF
14	many	TRBJ2-3	TRBV7-2	CASSSYGGADTQYF
13	-	TRBJ1-2	TRBV10-3	CAISTQGAKGYTF
17	many	TRBJ2-1	TRBV20-1	CSARDRTGYSLGNEQFF
14	many	TRBJ2-1	TRBV20-1	CSARGTSEYNEQFF
13	few	TRBJ1-1	TRBV29-1	CSVARGPNTEAFF
15	-	TRBJ2-1	TRBV6-2/TRBV6-3	CASSRTGGPYNEQFF
16	many	TRBJ2-1	TRBV12-3/TRBV12-4	CASNLFRGDQDGEQFF
13	many	TRBJ1-5	TRBV19	CASSKDRYQPQHF